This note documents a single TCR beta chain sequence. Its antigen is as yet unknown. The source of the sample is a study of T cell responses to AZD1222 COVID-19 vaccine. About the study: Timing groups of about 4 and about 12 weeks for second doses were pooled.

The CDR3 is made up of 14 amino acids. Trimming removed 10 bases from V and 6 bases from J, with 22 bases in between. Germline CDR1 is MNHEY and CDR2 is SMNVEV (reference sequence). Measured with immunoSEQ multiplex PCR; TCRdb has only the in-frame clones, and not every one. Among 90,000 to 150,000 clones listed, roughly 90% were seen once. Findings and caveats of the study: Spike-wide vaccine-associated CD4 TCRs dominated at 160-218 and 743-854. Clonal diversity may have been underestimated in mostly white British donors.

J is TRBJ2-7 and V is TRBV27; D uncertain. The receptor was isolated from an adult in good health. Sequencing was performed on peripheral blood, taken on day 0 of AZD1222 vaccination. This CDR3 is CATARGNSFGEQYF. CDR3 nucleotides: TGTGCCACCGCCAGAGGTAACAGCTTCGGCGAGCAGTACTTC.